This T cell receptor beta chain was recorded in a study of T-cell reconstitution after alpha-beta-depleted transplantation in children (dated by TCRdb to between 2015 and 2016). For the wider study: T-cell immune reconstitution after TCRalphabeta/CD19-depleted allogeneic hematopoietic cell transplantation in children was quantitatively tracked in the study by means of TCR repertoire profiling.

V ends up 5 bases short and J 2 bases short, with an unmatched junction base count of 7. The germline V gene supplies CDR1 SGHVS and CDR2 FNYEAQ. The CDR3 runs 16 residues from the cysteine to the phenylalanine. Only CDR3 DNA is held: 48 bases, read in frame from base 1. With respect to this clonotype: The target of this receptor is not known. The sample holds no much larger clone one base away, and base qualities are not on file.

The library was made by PCR. This sample was sequenced with an Illumina HiSeq 2500. TCR libraries were prepared with molecular barcoding, using unique molecular identifiers to normalize TCRbeta repertoire quantification. Starting from the raw public reads, TCRdb applied fastp trimming at Q25, assembled clones with MiXCR and retained in-frame beta chains. Rows merge per CDR3 protein into single entries with the most common DNA and genes. The sample has roughly 350,000 distinct CDR3 sequences on record, over 9% of them singletons. 2% to 3% of the sample is taken by the ten largest. Source: PBMCs from the stem cell graft donor, taken from the stem cell graft. This chain joins TRBV7-6 to TRBJ2-7; 12 bases in the middle match TRBD2. The source of this sequence is a human donor who donated a stem cell graft to a child with acute lymphoblastic leukemia. The CDR3 loop reads CASSPQRLAGAYEQYF. The DNA is TGTGCCAGCAGCCCACAAAGACTAGCGGGAGCCTACGAGCAGTACTTC.